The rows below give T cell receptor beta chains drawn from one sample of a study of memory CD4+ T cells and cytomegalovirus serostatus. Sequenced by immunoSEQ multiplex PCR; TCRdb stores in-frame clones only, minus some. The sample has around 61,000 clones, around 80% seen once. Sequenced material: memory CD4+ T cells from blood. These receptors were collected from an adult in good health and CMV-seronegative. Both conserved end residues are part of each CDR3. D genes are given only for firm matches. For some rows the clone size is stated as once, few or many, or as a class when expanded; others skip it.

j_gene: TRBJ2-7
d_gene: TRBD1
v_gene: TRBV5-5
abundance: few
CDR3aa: CASSSNRGADEQYF
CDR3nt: TGTGCCAGCAGCTCAAACAGGGGGGCCGACGAGCAGTACTTC

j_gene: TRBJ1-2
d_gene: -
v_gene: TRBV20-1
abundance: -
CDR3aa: CSAGKGYGYTF
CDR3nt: TGCAGTGCTGGAAAGGGCTATGGCTACACCTTC

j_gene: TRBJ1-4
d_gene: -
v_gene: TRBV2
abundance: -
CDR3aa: CASSEDRITREKLFF
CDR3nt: TGTGCCAGCAGCGAAGACAGGATAACGCGTGAAAAACTGTTTTTT

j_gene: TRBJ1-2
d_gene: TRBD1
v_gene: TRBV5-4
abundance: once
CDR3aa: CASSLPGDREFDYGYTF
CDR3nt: TGTGCCAGCAGCCTACCTGGGGACAGGGAGTTTGACTATGGCTACACCTTC

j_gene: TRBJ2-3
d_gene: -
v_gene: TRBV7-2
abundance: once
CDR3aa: CASSPPGVPTDTQYF
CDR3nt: TGTGCCAGCAGCCCCCCGGGAGTGCCCACAGATACGCAGTATTTT

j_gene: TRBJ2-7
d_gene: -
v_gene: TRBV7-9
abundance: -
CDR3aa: CASSLDTSYEQYF
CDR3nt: TGTGCCAGCAGCTTAGACACCTCCTACGAGCAGTACTTC

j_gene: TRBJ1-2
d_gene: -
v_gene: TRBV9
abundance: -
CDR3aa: CASSGAKGGYTF
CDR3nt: TGTGCCAGCAGCGGAGCGAAGGGGGGCTACACCTTC

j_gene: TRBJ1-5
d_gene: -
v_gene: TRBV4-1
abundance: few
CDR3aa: CASSQDNRGNQPQHF
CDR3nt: TGCGCCAGCAGCCAAGATAACCGGGGGAATCAGCCCCAGCATTTT

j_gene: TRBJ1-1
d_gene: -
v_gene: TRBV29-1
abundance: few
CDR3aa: CSVEEGFTEAFF
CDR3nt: TGCAGCGTTGAAGAAGGGTTCACTGAAGCTTTCTTT

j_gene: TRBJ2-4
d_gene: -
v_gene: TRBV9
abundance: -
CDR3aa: CASSVGADYKNIQYF
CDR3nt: TGTGCCAGCAGCGTAGGAGCTGATTACAAAAACATTCAGTACTTC

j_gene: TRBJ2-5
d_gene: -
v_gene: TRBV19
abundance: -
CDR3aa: CASSIGPGSETQYF
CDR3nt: TGTGCCAGTAGTATAGGGCCAGGGTCAGAGACCCAGTACTTC

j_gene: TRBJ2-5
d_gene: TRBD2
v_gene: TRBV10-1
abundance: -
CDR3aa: CASSEPCSDSGGEIRETQYF
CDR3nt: TGCGCCAGCAGTGAGCCCTGCTCAGATAGCGGGGGCGAGATACGAGAGACCCAGTACTTC

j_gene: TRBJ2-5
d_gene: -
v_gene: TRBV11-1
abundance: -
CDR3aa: CASSSGVLETQYF
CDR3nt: TGTGCCAGCAGCTCTGGGGTGTTAGAGACCCAGTACTTC

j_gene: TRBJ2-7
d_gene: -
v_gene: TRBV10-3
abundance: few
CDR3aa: CAISPTHYEQYF
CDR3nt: TGTGCCATCAGTCCTACTCACTACGAGCAGTACTTC

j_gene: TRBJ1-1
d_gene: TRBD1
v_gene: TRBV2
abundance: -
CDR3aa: CASSDSSTGGRAEAFF
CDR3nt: TGTGCCAGCAGTGATTCGTCCACAGGGGGTCGGGCTGAAGCTTTCTTT

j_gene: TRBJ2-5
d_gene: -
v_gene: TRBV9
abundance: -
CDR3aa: CASSGQGGNWQETQYF
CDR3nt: TGTGCCAGCAGCGGACAGGGAGGGAATTGGCAAGAGACCCAGTACTTC

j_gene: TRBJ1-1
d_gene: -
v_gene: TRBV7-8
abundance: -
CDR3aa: CASSLVPNTEAFF
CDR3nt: TGTGCCAGCAGCTTAGTACCGAACACTGAAGCTTTCTTT

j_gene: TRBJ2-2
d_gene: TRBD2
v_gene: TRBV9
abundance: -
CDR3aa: CASSPSGGVTGELFF
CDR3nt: TGTGCCAGCAGCCCTAGCGGGGGTGTCACCGGGGAGCTGTTTTTT

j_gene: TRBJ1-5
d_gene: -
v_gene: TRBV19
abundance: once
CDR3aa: CASSIRQADQPQHF
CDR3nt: TGTGCCAGTAGTATTCGGCAGGCTGATCAGCCCCAGCATTTT

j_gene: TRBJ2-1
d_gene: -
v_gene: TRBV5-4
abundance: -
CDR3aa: CASSLRTAYEQFF
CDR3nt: TGTGCCAGCAGCCTCCGCACGGCGTATGAGCAGTTCTTC

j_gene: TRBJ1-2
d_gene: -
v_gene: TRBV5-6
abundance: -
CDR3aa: CASTPRGGGYGYTF
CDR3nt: TGTGCCAGCACCCCGAGGGGAGGAGGCTATGGCTACACCTTC

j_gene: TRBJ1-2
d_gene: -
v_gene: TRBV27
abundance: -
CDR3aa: CASSPLGAGGYTF
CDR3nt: TGTGCCAGCAGTCCGCTAGGGGCTGGTGGCTACACCTTC

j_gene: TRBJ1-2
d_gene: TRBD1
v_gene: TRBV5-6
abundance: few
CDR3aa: CASSFGTGNYGYTF
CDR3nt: TGTGCCAGCAGCTTCGGGACAGGGAACTATGGCTACACCTTC

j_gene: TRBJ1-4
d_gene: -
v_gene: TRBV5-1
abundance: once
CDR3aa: CASSLDGTSNEKLFF
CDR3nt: TGCGCCAGCAGCTTGGATGGGACCTCTAATGAAAAACTGTTTTTT

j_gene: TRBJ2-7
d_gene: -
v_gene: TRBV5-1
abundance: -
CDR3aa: CASSLSGDLKQYF
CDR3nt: TGCGCCAGCAGCTTGTCCGGGGACCTTAAGCAGTACTTC

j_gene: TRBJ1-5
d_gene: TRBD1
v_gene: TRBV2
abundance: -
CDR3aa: CASRYGSGKGANQPQHF
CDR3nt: TGTGCCAGCCGGTACGGGTCAGGGAAGGGGGCCAATCAGCCCCAGCATTTT

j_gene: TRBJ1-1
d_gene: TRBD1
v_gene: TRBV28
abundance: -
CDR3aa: CASSPGQGLMNTEAFF
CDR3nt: TGTGCCAGCAGCCCGGGACAGGGCTTAATGAACACTGAAGCTTTCTTT

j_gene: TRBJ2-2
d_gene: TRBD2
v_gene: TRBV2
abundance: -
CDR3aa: CASSGSGGFTGELFF
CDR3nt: TGTGCCAGCAGTGGATCGGGGGGATTCACCGGGGAGCTGTTTTTT

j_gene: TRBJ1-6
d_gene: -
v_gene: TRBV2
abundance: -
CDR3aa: CASSEGRTYNSPLHF
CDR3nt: TGTGCCAGCAGTGAGGGGCGTACCTATAATTCACCCCTCCACTTT

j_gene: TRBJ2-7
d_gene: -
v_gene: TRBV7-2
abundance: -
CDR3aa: CASSLNGGAYEQYF
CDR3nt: TGTGCCAGCAGCTTAAACGGCGGGGCTTACGAGCAGTACTTC

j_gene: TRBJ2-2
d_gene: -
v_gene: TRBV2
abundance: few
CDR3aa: CASSGRATGELFF
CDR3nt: TGTGCCAGCAGTGGCAGAGCCACCGGGGAGCTGTTTTTT

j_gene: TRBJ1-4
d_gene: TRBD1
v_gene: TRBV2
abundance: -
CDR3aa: CASRATGWDEKLFF
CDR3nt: TGTGCCAGCCGAGCGACAGGGTGGGATGAAAAACTGTTTTTT

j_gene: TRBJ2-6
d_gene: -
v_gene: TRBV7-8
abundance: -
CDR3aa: CASSLKIGYTSGANVLTF
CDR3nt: TGTGCCAGCAGCTTAAAGATAGGGTATACCTCTGGGGCCAACGTCCTGACTTTC

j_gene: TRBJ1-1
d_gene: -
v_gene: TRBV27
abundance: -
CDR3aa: CASSSRTKTEAFF
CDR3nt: TGTGCCAGCAGTTCCCGAACAAAAACCGAAGCTTTCTTT

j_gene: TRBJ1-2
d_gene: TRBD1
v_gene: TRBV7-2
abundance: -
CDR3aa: CASSPPSGTGGGYTF
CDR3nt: TGTGCCAGCAGCCCGCCATCCGGGACAGGGGGCGGCTACACCTTC

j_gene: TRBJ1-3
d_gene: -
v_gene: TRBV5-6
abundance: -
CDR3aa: CASSFGGLDPRNTIYF
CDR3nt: TGTGCCAGCAGCTTTGGAGGGTTGGACCCCCGAAACACCATATATTTT

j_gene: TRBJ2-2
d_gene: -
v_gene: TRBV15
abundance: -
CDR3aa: CATSALGGGLTGELFF
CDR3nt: TGTGCCACCAGCGCCTTAGGGGGGGGGCTCACCGGGGAGCTGTTTTTT

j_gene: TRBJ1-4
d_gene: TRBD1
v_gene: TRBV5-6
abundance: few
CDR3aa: CASSGTGWGLDEKLFF
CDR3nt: TGTGCCAGCAGCGGGACAGGGTGGGGGCTTGATGAAAAACTGTTTTTT

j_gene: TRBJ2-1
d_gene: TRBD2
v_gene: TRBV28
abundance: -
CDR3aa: CASSLTSGGAGNEQFF
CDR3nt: TGTGCCAGCAGTTTGACTAGCGGGGGGGCTGGGAATGAGCAGTTCTTC

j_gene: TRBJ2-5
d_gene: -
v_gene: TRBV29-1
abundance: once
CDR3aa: CSVVAVQETQYF
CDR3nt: TGCAGCGTTGTAGCGGTCCAAGAGACCCAGTACTTC

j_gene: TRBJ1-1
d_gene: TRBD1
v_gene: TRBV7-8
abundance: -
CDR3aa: CASSWDRDRGGLDTEAFF
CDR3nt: TGTGCCAGCAGCTGGGACCGGGACAGGGGTGGTTTGGACACTGAAGCTTTCTTT

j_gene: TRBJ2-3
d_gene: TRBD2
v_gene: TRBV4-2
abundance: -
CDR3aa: CASSHATSGGFSDTQYF
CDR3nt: TGTGCCAGCAGCCACGCTACTAGCGGGGGCTTTTCGGATACGCAGTATTTT

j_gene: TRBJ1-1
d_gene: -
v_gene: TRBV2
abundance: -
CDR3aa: CASTPPGEAFPFREAFF
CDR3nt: TGTGCCAGCACTCCTCCGGGGGAGGCCTTTCCCTTTAGGGAAGCTTTCTTT

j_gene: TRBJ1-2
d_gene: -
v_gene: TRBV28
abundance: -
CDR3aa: CASSWTRTVYGYTF
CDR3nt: TGTGCCAGCAGTTGGACCAGGACAGTCTATGGCTACACCTTC

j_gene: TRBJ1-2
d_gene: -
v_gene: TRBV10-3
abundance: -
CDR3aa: CAISTTPDGYTF
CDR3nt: TGTGCCATCAGTACAACACCGGATGGCTACACCTTC

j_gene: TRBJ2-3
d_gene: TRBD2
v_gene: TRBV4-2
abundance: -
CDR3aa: CASSHATSGGNTDTQYF
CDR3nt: TGTGCCAGCAGCCATGCCACTAGCGGGGGTAACACAGATACGCAGTATTTT

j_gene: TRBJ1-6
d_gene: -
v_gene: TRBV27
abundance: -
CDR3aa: CASSRRDGNNSPLHF
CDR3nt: TGTGCCAGCAGCCGCCGGGACGGGAATAATTCACCCCTCCACTTT

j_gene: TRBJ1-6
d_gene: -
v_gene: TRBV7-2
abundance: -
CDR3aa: CASSLGGGNSPLHF
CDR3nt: TGTGCCAGCAGCTTGGGCGGAGGTAATTCACCCCTCCACTTT

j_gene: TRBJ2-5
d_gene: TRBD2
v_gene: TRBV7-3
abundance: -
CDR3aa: CASSFQAGRQETQYF
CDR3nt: TGTGCCAGCAGCTTTCAAGCGGGGAGGCAAGAGACCCAGTACTTC

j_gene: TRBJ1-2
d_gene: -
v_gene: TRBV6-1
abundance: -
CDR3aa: CASSEGGQVDRWYGYTF
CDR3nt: TGTGCCAGCAGTGAAGGGGGCCAGGTCGATCGTTGGTACGGCTACACCTTC

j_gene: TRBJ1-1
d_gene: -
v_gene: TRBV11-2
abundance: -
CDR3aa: CASSLAWNLIENTEAFF
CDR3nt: TGTGCCAGCAGCTTAGCATGGAACCTGATCGAGAACACTGAAGCTTTCTTT

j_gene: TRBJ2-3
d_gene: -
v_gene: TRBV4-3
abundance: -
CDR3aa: CASSQDKVTTDTQYF
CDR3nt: TGCGCCAGCAGCCAAGATAAGGTGACTACAGATACGCAGTATTTT

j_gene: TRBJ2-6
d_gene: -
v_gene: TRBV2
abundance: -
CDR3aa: CASSGQRSGANVLTF
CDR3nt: TGTGCCAGCAGTGGTCAGCGTTCTGGGGCCAACGTCCTGACTTTC